The count of the clone carrying this T cell receptor (beta chain) is one. Its antigen is still unknown. Trimming at V came to 3 bases and at J to 1 base, leaving 3 bases not matched to a gene. The CDR3 is 14 amino acids. CDR1 and CDR2 from the germline V gene are DFQATT and SNEGSKA (reference sequence). This record comes from a study of response to subunit inactivated influenza vaccine. Points from the study as a whole: It was the authors' suggestion that each seasonal influenza vaccination recruits few new T cells.

TCRdb independently ran MiXCR on the RT-PCR reads; one entry per CDR3 protein. This sample yields approximately 290,000 distinct CDR3 sequences, of which 22% are seen a single time; 10% belongs to the top ten. This sample comprised PBMCs from blood, obtained 21 months after vaccination. The gene calls are TRBV20-1 and TRBJ1-5, with 7 positions matching TRBD1. The receptor was derived from a man aged 45 to 75 who received an inactivated influenza vaccine. In DNA form, the CDR3 reads TGCAGTGCTAGGTGGGACAGCAGCAATCAGCCCCAGCATTTT. Amino acid sequence: CSARWDSSNQPQHF.